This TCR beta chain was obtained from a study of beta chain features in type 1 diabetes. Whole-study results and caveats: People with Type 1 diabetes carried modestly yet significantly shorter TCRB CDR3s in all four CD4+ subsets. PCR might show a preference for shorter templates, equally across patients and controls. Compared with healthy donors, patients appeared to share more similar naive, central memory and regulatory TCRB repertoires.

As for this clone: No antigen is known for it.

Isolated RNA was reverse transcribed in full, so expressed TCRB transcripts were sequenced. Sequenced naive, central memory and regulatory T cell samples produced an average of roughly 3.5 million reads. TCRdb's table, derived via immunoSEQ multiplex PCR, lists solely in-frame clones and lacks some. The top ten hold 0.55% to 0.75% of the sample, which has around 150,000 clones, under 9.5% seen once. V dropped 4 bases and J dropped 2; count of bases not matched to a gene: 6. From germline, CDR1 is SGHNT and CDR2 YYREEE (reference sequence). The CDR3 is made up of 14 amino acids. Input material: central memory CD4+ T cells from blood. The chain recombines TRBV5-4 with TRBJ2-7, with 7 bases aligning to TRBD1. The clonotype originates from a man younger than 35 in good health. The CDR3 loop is CASSPRTGTYEQYF. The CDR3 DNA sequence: TGTGCCAGCAGCCCCCGGACAGGTACCTACGAGCAGTACTTC.